This is a list of T cell receptor beta chains from one sample in a study of OX40 agonist ivuxolimab in advanced cancers. Using immunoSEQ multiplex PCR, the repertoire was profiled, and TCRdb retains in-frame clones only, with some absent. The sample records about 120,000 clones, 90% to 95% being singletons. The sample consisted of CD4+ or CD8+ T cells sorted from blood, taken in a trial of the OX40 agonist ivuxolimab. The origin of the receptors is an adult with an advanced solid tumor such as melanoma, head and neck, liver or kidney cancer. Each CDR3 is given with its conserved first and last residue. Each record gives: clone size, V gene, J gene, D gene, CDR3 protein. The D gene is left open where the match is weak. Not every row has a clone size; where given, it reads once, few, many or a size class.

clone_size: NA; v_call: TRBV9; j_call: TRBJ2-2; d_call: TRBD1; cdr3_aa: CASSGQGRYTGELFF
clone_size: NA; v_call: TRBV30; j_call: TRBJ1-5; d_call: TRBD1; cdr3_aa: CAWSPGTARIDSNQPQHF
clone_size: once; v_call: TRBV7-2; j_call: TRBJ2-5; d_call: NA; cdr3_aa: CASSLVSTGEGQETQYF
clone_size: few; v_call: TRBV2; j_call: TRBJ2-3; d_call: TRBD1; cdr3_aa: CASKGTGSGDTQYF
clone_size: NA; v_call: TRBV5-5; j_call: TRBJ2-5; d_call: TRBD1; cdr3_aa: CASSLSTGGVETQYF
clone_size: NA; v_call: TRBV30; j_call: TRBJ1-2; d_call: TRBD1; cdr3_aa: CAWAPGQSYGYTF
clone_size: NA; v_call: TRBV15; j_call: TRBJ2-3; d_call: NA; cdr3_aa: CATSRDSRGGTDTQYF
clone_size: NA; v_call: TRBV19; j_call: TRBJ2-3; d_call: NA; cdr3_aa: CASSIEQSTDTQYF
clone_size: NA; v_call: TRBV5-1; j_call: TRBJ1-2; d_call: NA; cdr3_aa: CASSSRGSYGYTF
clone_size: NA; v_call: TRBV6-6; j_call: TRBJ1-1; d_call: NA; cdr3_aa: CASSYRHGAFF
clone_size: NA; v_call: TRBV19; j_call: TRBJ1-1; d_call: NA; cdr3_aa: CASSIGVYTEAFF
clone_size: NA; v_call: TRBV9; j_call: TRBJ2-1; d_call: NA; cdr3_aa: CASSGAGEQFF
clone_size: NA; v_call: TRBV5-1; j_call: TRBJ2-2; d_call: NA; cdr3_aa: CASSLLGLLGELFF
clone_size: NA; v_call: TRBV19; j_call: TRBJ1-1; d_call: NA; cdr3_aa: CASSPEGSGTEAFF
clone_size: NA; v_call: TRBV28; j_call: TRBJ1-3; d_call: TRBD1; cdr3_aa: CAGGSGRNTIYF
clone_size: NA; v_call: TRBV5-1; j_call: TRBJ2-7; d_call: TRBD2; cdr3_aa: CASSLGPGGPREQYF
clone_size: NA; v_call: TRBV5-1; j_call: TRBJ2-1; d_call: NA; cdr3_aa: CASSLVLLNNEQFF
clone_size: once; v_call: TRBV7-3; j_call: TRBJ2-7; d_call: NA; cdr3_aa: CASSLGRWDEQYF
clone_size: NA; v_call: TRBV9; j_call: TRBJ2-2; d_call: NA; cdr3_aa: CASSVLPDSNTGELFF
clone_size: NA; v_call: TRBV7-2; j_call: TRBJ1-3; d_call: NA; cdr3_aa: CASSLGSSGNTIYF
clone_size: NA; v_call: TRBV9; j_call: TRBJ2-2; d_call: NA; cdr3_aa: CASSVAQQANTGELFF
clone_size: NA; v_call: TRBV7-9; j_call: TRBJ2-7; d_call: NA; cdr3_aa: CASSLQGYEQYF
clone_size: NA; v_call: TRBV28; j_call: TRBJ1-5; d_call: NA; cdr3_aa: CASNRDFNQPQHF
clone_size: NA; v_call: TRBV4-1; j_call: TRBJ1-4; d_call: NA; cdr3_aa: CASSQDRVRTLSTTNEKLFF
clone_size: NA; v_call: TRBV11-2; j_call: TRBJ2-5; d_call: TRBD1; cdr3_aa: CASSWTRTGQETQYF
clone_size: once; v_call: TRBV19; j_call: TRBJ1-4; d_call: NA; cdr3_aa: CASMEGTVNEKLFF
clone_size: once; v_call: TRBV11-1; j_call: TRBJ1-1; d_call: NA; cdr3_aa: CASSLRPHTNTEAFF
clone_size: NA; v_call: TRBV6-5; j_call: TRBJ1-1; d_call: NA; cdr3_aa: CASSYSEAENTEAFF
clone_size: NA; v_call: TRBV7-2; j_call: TRBJ2-7; d_call: NA; cdr3_aa: CASSLGSSGTYEQYF
clone_size: once; v_call: TRBV5-1; j_call: TRBJ2-7; d_call: TRBD2; cdr3_aa: CASSISGRGPYEQYF
clone_size: NA; v_call: TRBV21-1; j_call: TRBJ2-2; d_call: NA; cdr3_aa: CASSKGEGPNTGELFF
clone_size: NA; v_call: TRBV5-4; j_call: TRBJ1-1; d_call: NA; cdr3_aa: CASSLESVGRAEAFF
clone_size: NA; v_call: TRBV28; j_call: TRBJ2-7; d_call: NA; cdr3_aa: CASSQHRSSSYEQYF
clone_size: NA; v_call: TRBV7-3; j_call: TRBJ1-5; d_call: TRBD1; cdr3_aa: CASSYRQGQPQHF
clone_size: NA; v_call: TRBV5-6; j_call: TRBJ2-5; d_call: NA; cdr3_aa: CASSSRQTDRRETQYF
clone_size: once; v_call: TRBV11-2; j_call: TRBJ2-3; d_call: NA; cdr3_aa: CASSFRRDRTPDTQYF